The 5 T cell receptor beta chains below all came from one sample that was sequenced in a study of response to subunit inactivated influenza vaccine. TCRdb fed the RT-PCR reads into MiXCR, producing one record per CDR3 protein. The sample lists about 700,000 distinct CDR3 sequences, about 14% occurring once. The sample was PBMCs from blood, taken 14 to 15 days before vaccination. The receptors originated from a man aged 45-65 years who received an inactivated influenza vaccine.

The CDR3 protein is CSASGSTNTDTQYF. The CDR3, as DNA: TGCAGTGCTAGTGGGTCTACTAACACAGATACGCAGTATTTT. J is TRBJ2-3 and V is TRBV20-1; D is undetermined. The CDR3 covers 14 residues. Trimming took 3 bases from V and 2 from J, leaving 12 bases between them. CDR1 is DFQATT and CDR2 is SNEGSKA in the germline V gene (reference sequence).

This clonotype came up many times. The V call is TRBV7-2, the J call TRBJ2-1; D gene uncertain. Trimming removed 3 bases from V and 9 bases from J, with 6 bases in between. Looked up from germline, CDR1 is SGHTA and CDR2 is FQGNSA. The CDR3 is made up of 11 amino acids. The DNA of the CDR3 is TGTGCCAGCAGCTTTGGTGCTGAGCAGTTCTTC. It is translated as CASSFGAEQFF. Full variable domain (outside the CDR3, taken from reference TRBV7-2 and TRBJ2-1): GAGVSQSPSNKVTEKGKDVELRCDPISGHTALYWYRQSLGQGLEFLIYFQGNSAPDKSGLPSDRFSAERTGGSVSTLTIQRTQQEDSAVYLCASSFGAEQFFGPGTRLTVL.

This clonotype came up many times. CDR3 in amino acids: CASSLDPRNEQFF. The CDR3, as DNA: TGCGCCAGCAGCTTGGACCCCCGCAATGAGCAGTTCTTC. V and J are TRBV5-1 and TRBJ2-1; D remains ambiguous. CDR3 length: 13 residues. V lost 0 bases to trimming and J lost 6 bases, with 7 bases between them. From germline, CDR1 is SGHRS and CDR2 YFSETQ.

CDR3 sequence: CAIRLSAGTSGSGRVVEQYF. The DNA for the CDR3 is TGTGCCATCAGATTAAGCGCCGGGACTAGCGGGAGCGGCCGGGTAGTTGAGCAGTACTTC. The gene calls are TRBV10-3 and TRBJ2-7, with 14 bases lining up with TRBD2. V lost 6 bases, J lost 7 bases, and 23 bases stayed unmatched. The CDR3 contains 20 residues. Germline values: CDR1 ENHRY, CDR2 SYGVKD.

Only a few counts were recorded for this clonotype. This chain connects TRBV5-5 to TRBJ1-4; tentatively, D is TRBD1 (5 bases). Trimming left V 2 bases short and J 7 bases short, with 12 bases between. Germline values: CDR1 SGHKS, CDR2 YYEKEE (reference sequence). The CDR3 length is 14 residues. The CDR3 here is CASSFWRGAEKLFF. CDR3 sequence (DNA): TGTGCCAGCAGCTTTTGGAGGGGTGCTGAAAAACTGTTTTTT.